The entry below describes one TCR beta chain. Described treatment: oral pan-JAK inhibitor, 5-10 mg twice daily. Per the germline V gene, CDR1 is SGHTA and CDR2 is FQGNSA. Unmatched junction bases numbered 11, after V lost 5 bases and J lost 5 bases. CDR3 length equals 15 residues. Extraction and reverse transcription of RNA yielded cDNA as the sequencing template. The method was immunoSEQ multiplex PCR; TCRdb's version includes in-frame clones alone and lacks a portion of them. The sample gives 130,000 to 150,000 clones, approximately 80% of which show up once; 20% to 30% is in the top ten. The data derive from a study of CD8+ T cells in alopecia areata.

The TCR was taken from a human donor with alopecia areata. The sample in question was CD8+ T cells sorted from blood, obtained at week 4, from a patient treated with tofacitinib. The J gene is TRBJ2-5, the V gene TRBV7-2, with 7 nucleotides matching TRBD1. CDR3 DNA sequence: TGTGCCAGCAGCGCCTTAGACCAGGGGGAGGAGACCCAGTACTTC. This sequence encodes CASSALDQGEETQYF.